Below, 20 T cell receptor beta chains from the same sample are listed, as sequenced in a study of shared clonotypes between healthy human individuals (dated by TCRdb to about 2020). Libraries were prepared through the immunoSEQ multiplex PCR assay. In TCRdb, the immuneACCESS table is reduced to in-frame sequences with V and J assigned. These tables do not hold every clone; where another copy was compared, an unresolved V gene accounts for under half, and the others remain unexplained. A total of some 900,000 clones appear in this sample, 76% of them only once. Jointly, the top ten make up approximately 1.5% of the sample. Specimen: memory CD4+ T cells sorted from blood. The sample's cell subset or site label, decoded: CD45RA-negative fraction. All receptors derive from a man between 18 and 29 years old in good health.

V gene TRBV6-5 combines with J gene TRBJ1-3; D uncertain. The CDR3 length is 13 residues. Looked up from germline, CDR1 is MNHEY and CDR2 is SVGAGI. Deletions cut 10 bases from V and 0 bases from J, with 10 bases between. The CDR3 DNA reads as TGTGCCACCTCCGGTAGCTCTGGAAACACCATATATTTT. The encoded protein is CATSGSSGNTIYF.

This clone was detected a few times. Written as DNA, the CDR3 is TGCGCCAGCAGCCTCGCAGTCTCGGGTTTCGAGCAGTACTTC. Protein: CASSLAVSGFEQYF. The V gene is TRBV5-1, the J gene TRBJ2-7; D unclear. The V gene's germline CDR1 is SGHRS and CDR2 YFSETQ. Trimming shortened V by 4 bases and J by 6 bases, and 17 bases separated the two germline ends. The CDR3 has 14 amino acids.

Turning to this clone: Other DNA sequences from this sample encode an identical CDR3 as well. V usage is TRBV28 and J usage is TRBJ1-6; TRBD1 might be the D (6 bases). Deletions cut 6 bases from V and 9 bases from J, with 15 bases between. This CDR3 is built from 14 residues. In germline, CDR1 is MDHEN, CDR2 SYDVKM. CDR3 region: CASSSTGEGSPLHF. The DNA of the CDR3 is TGTGCCAGCAGCTCGACAGGTGAGGGTTCACCCCTCCACTTT.

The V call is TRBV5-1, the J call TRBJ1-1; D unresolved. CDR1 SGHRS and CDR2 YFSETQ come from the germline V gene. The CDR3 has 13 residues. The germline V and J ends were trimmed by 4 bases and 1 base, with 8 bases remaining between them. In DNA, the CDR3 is TGCGCCAGCAGCATCGGACGGAACACTGAAGCTTTCTTT. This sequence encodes CASSIGRNTEAFF.

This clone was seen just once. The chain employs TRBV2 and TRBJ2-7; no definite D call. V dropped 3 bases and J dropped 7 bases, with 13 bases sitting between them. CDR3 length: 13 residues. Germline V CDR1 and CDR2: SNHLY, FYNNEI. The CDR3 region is CASSDFPRGEQYF. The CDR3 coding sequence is TGTGCCAGCAGTGACTTCCCTAGAGGTGAGCAGTACTTC. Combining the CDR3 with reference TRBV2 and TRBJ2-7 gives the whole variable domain EPEVTQTPSHQVTQMGQEVILRCVPISNHLYFYWYRQILGQKVEFLVSFYNNEISEKSEIFDDQFSVERPDGSNFTLKIRSTKLEDSAMYFCASSDFPRGEQYFGPGTRLTVT.

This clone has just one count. CDR3 residues: CASRRPGGRGQGTIEQYF. Here the CDR3 DNA reads TGTGCCAGCCGCCGACCCGGGGGGCGAGGACAGGGAACAATCGAGCAGTACTTC. The chain uses TRBV11-2 and TRBJ2-7, with D possibly matching TRBD1 (8 bases). CDR1 and CDR2 from the germline V gene are SGHAT and FQNNGV. The CDR3 is 18 amino acids. V lost 8 bases to trimming and J lost 6 bases, with 32 bases between them.

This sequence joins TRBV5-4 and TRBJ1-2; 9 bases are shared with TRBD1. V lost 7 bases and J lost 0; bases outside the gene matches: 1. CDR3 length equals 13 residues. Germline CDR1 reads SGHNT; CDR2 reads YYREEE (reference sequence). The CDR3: CASRDRANYGYTF. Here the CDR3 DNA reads TGTGCCAGCCGGGACAGGGCTAACTATGGCTACACCTTC.

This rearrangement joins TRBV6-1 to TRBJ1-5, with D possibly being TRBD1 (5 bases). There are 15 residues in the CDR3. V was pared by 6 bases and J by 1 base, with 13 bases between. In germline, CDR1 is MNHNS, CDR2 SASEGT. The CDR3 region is CASSPTGTSNQPQHF. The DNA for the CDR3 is TGTGCCAGCAGCCCGACGGGGACGAGCAATCAGCCCCAGCATTTT.

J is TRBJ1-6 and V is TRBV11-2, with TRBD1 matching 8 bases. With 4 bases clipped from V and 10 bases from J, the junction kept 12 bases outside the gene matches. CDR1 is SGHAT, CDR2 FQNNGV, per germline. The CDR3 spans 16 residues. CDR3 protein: CASSSWDRQMGSPLHF. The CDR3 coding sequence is TGTGCCAGCAGCTCCTGGGACAGGCAAATGGGGTCACCCCTCCACTTT.

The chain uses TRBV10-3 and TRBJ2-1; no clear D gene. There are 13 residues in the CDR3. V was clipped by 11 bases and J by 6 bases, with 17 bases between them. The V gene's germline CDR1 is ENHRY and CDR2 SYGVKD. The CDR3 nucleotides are TGTGCCCTGTCCCCGGGCGGTCGCAATGAGCAGTTCTTC. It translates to CALSPGGRNEQFF.

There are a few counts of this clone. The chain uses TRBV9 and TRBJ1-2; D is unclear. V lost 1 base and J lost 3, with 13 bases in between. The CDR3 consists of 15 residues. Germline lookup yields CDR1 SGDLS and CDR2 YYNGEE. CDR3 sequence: CASSVQSLADYGYTF. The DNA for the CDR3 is TGTGCCAGCAGCGTACAGTCCTTGGCGGACTATGGCTACACCTTC. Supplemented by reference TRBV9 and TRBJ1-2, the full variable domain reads DSGVTQTPKHLITATGQRVTLRCSPRSGDLSVYWYQQSLDQGLQFLIQYYNGEERAKGNILERFSAQQFPDLHSELNLSSLELGDSALYFCASSVQSLADYGYTFGSGTRLTVV.

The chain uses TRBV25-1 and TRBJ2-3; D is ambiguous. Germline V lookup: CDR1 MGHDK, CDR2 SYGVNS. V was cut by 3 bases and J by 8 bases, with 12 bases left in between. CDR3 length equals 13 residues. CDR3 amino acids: CASSDSSRSTQYF. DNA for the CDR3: TGTGCCAGCAGTGACTCTTCGAGGAGTACGCAGTATTTT.

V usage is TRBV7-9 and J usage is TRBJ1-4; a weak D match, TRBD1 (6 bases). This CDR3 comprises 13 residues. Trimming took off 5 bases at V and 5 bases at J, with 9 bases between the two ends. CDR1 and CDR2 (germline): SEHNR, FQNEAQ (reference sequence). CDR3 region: CASSRGTNEKLFF. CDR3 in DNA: TGTGCCAGCAGCCGAGGGACAAATGAAAAACTGTTTTTT.

The CDR3 bases are TGCGCCAGCAGCCAACAGGGATGGTCCTACGAGCAGTACTTC. The encoded protein is CASSQQGWSYEQYF. J is TRBJ2-7 and V is TRBV5-1; the D gene is possibly TRBD1 (6 bases). V lost 4 bases, J lost 1 base, and 12 bases lay in between. Germline V gene sequence: CDR1 SGHRS, CDR2 YFSETQ. The CDR3 is made up of 14 amino acids.

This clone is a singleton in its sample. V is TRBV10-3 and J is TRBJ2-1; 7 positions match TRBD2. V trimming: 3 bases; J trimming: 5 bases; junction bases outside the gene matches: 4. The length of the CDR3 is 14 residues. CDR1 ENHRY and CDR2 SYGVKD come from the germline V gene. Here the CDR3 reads CAISDSGNHNEQFF. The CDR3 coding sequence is TGTGCCATCAGTGACAGCGGGAACCACAATGAGCAGTTCTTC.

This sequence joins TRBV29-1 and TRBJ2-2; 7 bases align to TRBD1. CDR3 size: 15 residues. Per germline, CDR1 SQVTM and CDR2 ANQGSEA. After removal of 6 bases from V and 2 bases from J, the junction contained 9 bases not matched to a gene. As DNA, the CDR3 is TGCAGCGTAGATAAGGGGGCGCGTAACACCGGGGAGCTGTTTTTT. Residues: CSVDKGARNTGELFF.

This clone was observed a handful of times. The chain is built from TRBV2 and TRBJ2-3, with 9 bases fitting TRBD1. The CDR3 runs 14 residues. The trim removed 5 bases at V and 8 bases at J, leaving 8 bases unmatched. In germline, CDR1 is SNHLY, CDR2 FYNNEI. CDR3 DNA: TGTGCCAGCAGTTCGGACAGGGGAGACCGTACGCAGTATTTT. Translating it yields CASSSDRGDRTQYF.

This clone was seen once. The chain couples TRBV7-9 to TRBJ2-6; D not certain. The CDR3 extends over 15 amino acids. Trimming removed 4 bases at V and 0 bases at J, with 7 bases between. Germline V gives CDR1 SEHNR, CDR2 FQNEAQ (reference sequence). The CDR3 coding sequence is TGTGCCAGCAGCTATATTAGCTCTGGGGCCAACGTCCTGACTTTC. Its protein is CASSYISSGANVLTF. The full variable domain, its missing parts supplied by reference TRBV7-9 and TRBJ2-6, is DTGVSQNPRHKITKRGQNVTFRCDPISEHNRLYWYRQTLGQGPEFLTYFQNEAQLEKSRLLSDRFSAERPKGSFSTLEIQRTEQGDSAMYLCASSYISSGANVLTFGAGSRLTVL.

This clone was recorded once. CDR3 loop: CASSLSKVADTQYF. The CDR3 DNA reads TGTGCCAGCAGCTTGTCCAAGGTCGCGGATACGCAGTATTTT. The chain carries TRBV5-4 and TRBJ2-3, with unresolved D. CDR3 length equals 14 residues. Germline loops: CDR1 SGHNT, CDR2 YYREEE (reference sequence). V lost 1 base and J 6 bases, leaving 12 bases between the germline ends.

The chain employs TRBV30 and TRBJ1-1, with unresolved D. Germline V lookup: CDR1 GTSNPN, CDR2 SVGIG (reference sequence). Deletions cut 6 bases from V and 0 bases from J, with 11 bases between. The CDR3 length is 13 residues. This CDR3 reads CACQQNMNTEAFF. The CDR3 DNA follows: TGTGCCTGTCAACAGAACATGAACACTGAAGCTTTCTTT.